This T cell receptor beta chain was recovered during a study of beta chain features in type 1 diabetes. Study conclusions and caveats: Naive, central memory and Treg TCRB repertoires appeared more alike in patients than in healthy donors.

Since all of the isolated RNA was reverse transcribed, expressed TCRB transcripts were what got sequenced. Profiled with immunoSEQ multiplex PCR; TCRdb holds only in-frame clones, not every one. Of 500,000 to 700,000 clones listed, 15% to 19% are singletons. This clone occurred a few times. Its antigen is not identified. CDR1 ENHRY and CDR2 SYGVKD come from the germline V gene. The CDR3 consists of 15 residues. Trimming removed 7 bases from V and 5 bases from J; junction bases left unmatched: 11. V usage is TRBV10-3 and J usage is TRBJ2-5, with 9 bases matching TRBD2. The receptor was derived from a man between 18 and 35 years old in good health. Sequencing input: naive CD4+ T cells from blood. CDR3 amino acids: CAIKSQRGEDETQYF. CDR3 in DNA: TGTGCCATCAAAAGTCAGCGGGGGGAAGATGAGACCCAGTACTTC.